One and the same sample provided the 10 T cell receptor beta chains below, sequenced in a study of tissue T cells after allogeneic stem cell transplantation (dated by TCRdb to between 2021 and 2024). The protocol used for the library was the immunoSEQ multiplex PCR assay. TCRdb holds this immuneACCESS table with in-frame rearrangements only. Some clones are missing; in checked studies, unresolved V genes explain under half, and the rest has no known cause. The sample table shows 2,700 or so clones, and 72% are seen once. The ten largest clones take up approximately 15% of the sample. The sample's time point label is to be understood as: human tissue collected at research (rapid) autopsy. Roughly seven adult allo-HCT recipients with steroid-refractory GVHD were prospectively enrolled in a research-autopsy study over an approximately three-year period. Sequences were derived from colon tissue, sampled at autopsy. These receptors were taken from an older male patient with steroid-refractory graft-versus-host disease after an allogeneic stem cell transplant. After a transplant, certain T cells may trace back to the graft donor.

The CDR3 nucleotides read TGCGCCAGCAGCCAAGGGGCCGGGACAGGTTACACCTACGAGCAGTACTTC. This codes for CASSQGAGTGYTYEQYF. V is TRBV4-3 and J is TRBJ2-7, with 8 bases matching TRBD1. The CDR3 runs 17 residues. Germline V gene data show CDR1 as LGHNA and CDR2 as YSLEER. J lost 2 bases, V lost 1 base, and 10 bases had no gene match.

The sample holds a few counts of this clone. The V gene is TRBV18, the J gene TRBJ2-5; 8 bases align to TRBD1. CDR1 KGHSH and CDR2 LQKENI come from the germline V gene. Losses at the gene ends were 6 bases for V and 4 bases for J; bases not matched to a gene: 10. CDR3 length equals 15 residues. For the CDR3, the DNA is TGTGCCAGCTCCCGCGACAGGGGCGGAGGAGAGACCCAGTACTTC. Amino acid sequence: CASSRDRGGGETQYF. Based on the CDR3 plus reference TRBV18 and TRBJ2-5, the full variable domain is NAGVMQNPRHLVRRRGQEARLRCSPMKGHSHVYWYRQLPEEGLKFMVYLQKENIIDESGMPKERFSAEFPKEGPSILRIQQVVRGDSAAYFCASSRDRGGGETQYFGPGTRLLVL.

J is TRBJ1-1 and V is TRBV19; 10 bases align to TRBD1. The CDR3 has 18 residues. Germline loops: CDR1 LNHDA, CDR2 SQIVND (reference sequence). J gave up 0 bases and V 3 bases, and 10 bases lay outside the gene matches. This CDR3 is CASSIDETGGPMNTEAFF. The CDR3 DNA sequence: TGTGCCAGTAGTATTGACGAGACAGGGGGCCCCATGAACACTGAAGCTTTCTTT.

The genes are TRBV6-5 and TRBJ1-5, with D maybe TRBD1 (6 bases). The CDR3 contains 15 residues. Trimming left V 2 bases short and J 7 bases short, with 15 bases between. Looked up from germline, CDR1 is MNHEY and CDR2 is SVGAGI. The chain's CDR3 is CASSYNNRVGQPQHF. Here the CDR3 DNA reads TGTGCCAGCAGTTACAACAACAGGGTGGGACAGCCCCAGCATTTT.

V and J are TRBV9 and TRBJ2-1, with 8 bases lining up with TRBD2. The J segment lost 4 bases and the V segment lost 4 bases, leaving 7 bases of the junction unmatched. Germline V gene data show CDR1 as SGDLS and CDR2 as YYNGEE. The CDR3 extends over 15 amino acids. CDR3 sequence reads: CASSISGGPYNEQFF. In DNA, the CDR3 is TGTGCCAGCAGCATAAGCGGGGGACCGTACAATGAGCAGTTCTTC.

The rearrangement joins TRBV24-1 to TRBJ2-1; D remains unclear. CDR1 and CDR2 (germline): KGHDR, SFDVKD. V lost 9 bases to trimming and J lost 0 bases, with 14 bases between them. This CDR3 has 15 residues. The CDR3 DNA reads TGTGCCACCTGTACAGAGAGCCGCTCCTACAATGAGCAGTTCTTC. Amino acid sequence: CATCTESRSYNEQFF.

This chain connects TRBV6-5 to TRBJ2-7; D uncertain. Trimming cost V 10 bases and J 3 bases, with 13 bases left between them. The CDR3 has 12 residues. In germline, CDR1 is MNHEY, CDR2 SVGAGI. The CDR3 loop is CATRTLGYEQYF. The CDR3 DNA reads TGTGCCACTCGGACCCTGGGCTACGAGCAGTACTTC.

The gene calls are TRBV11-3 and TRBJ2-7; 8 bases align to TRBD2. Germline CDR1 reads SGHNT; CDR2 reads YENEEA. This CDR3 is built from 13 residues. V shed 1 base, J shed 7 bases, and the junction held 3 bases outside the gene matches. The DNA of the CDR3 is TGTGCCAGCAGCTTAGGCCCGGGGGGGGAGCAGTACTTC. Amino acids: CASSLGPGGEQYF.

This clone occurred once. The V gene is TRBV27, the J gene TRBJ1-4; possibly TRBD1 for D (6 bases). CDR1 MNHEY and CDR2 SMNVEV come from the germline V gene (reference sequence). This CDR3 spans 12 amino acids. Trimming cost V 0 bases and J 11 bases, with 7 bases left between them. The CDR3 nucleotides read TGTGCCAGCAGTTTATCTCAGGGGAAACTGTTTTTT. This codes for CASSLSQGKLFF.

This clone has more than one count but fewer than ten. The V call is TRBV5-5, the J call TRBJ1-1; no clear D. Trimming stripped 5 bases from V and 1 base from J, with 9 bases between. The CDR3 length is 13 residues. From germline, CDR1 is SGHKS and CDR2 YYEKEE (reference sequence). The CDR3, as DNA: TGTGCCAGCAGGGTGGGAGGGAACACTGAAGCTTTCTTT. Protein sequence: CASRVGGNTEAFF. Full variable domain (missing parts from reference TRBV5-5 and TRBJ1-1): DAGVTQSPTHLIKTRGQQVTLRCSPISGHKSVSWYQQVLGQGPQFIFQYYEKEERGRGNFPDRFSARQFPNYSSELNVNALLLGDSALYLCASRVGGNTEAFFGQGTRLTVV.